Shown below are 2 T cell receptor beta chains from a single sample sequenced in a study of T-cell reconstitution after alpha-beta-depleted transplantation in children. This sample's TCRbeta library carried unique molecular identifier barcodes. TCRdb processed the PCR reads anew with MiXCR; each CDR3 protein has one entry. Among about 200,000 distinct CDR3 sequences listed, 5.5% to 7% were seen once. The sample was PBMCs, taken before TCRalphabeta/CD19-depleted stem cell transplant. These receptors were taken from a girl under three years old with combined immunodeficiency, due to receive a stem cell transplant.

This clonotype has ten or more counts. The chain links TRBV30 to TRBJ2-2; D remains unclear. Trimming left V 0 bases short and J 1 base short, with 6 bases between. The CDR3 is 14 amino acids. Germline loops: CDR1 GTSNPN, CDR2 SVGIG (reference sequence). CDR3 sequence (DNA): TGTGCCTGGAGTGTAAATCTGAACACCGGGGAGCTGTTTTTT. Its translation: CAWSVNLNTGELFF.

The table lists this clonotype with many counts. This chain connects TRBV4-2 to TRBJ2-3; D gene unclear. CDR3 length equals 17 residues. The germline CDR1 and CDR2 sequences are LGHNA and YNFKEQ. V shed 5 bases and J shed 5 bases, with 23 bases lying between them. The CDR3 is CASSSGHQQVTVDTQYF. The CDR3 nucleotides are TGTGCCAGCAGCTCTGGGCATCAGCAGGTTACAGTAGATACGCAGTATTTT.